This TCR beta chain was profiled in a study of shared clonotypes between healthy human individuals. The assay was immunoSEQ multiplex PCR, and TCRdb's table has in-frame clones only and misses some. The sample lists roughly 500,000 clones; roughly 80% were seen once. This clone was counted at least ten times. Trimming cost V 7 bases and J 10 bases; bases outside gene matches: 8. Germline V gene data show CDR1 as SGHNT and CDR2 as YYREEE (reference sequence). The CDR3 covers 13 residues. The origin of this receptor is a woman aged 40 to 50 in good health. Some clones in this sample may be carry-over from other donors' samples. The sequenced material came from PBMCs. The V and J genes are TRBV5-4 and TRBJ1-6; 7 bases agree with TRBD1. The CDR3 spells CASRPDRDSPLHF. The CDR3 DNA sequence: TGTGCCAGCCGACCAGACAGGGACTCACCCCTCCACTTT.